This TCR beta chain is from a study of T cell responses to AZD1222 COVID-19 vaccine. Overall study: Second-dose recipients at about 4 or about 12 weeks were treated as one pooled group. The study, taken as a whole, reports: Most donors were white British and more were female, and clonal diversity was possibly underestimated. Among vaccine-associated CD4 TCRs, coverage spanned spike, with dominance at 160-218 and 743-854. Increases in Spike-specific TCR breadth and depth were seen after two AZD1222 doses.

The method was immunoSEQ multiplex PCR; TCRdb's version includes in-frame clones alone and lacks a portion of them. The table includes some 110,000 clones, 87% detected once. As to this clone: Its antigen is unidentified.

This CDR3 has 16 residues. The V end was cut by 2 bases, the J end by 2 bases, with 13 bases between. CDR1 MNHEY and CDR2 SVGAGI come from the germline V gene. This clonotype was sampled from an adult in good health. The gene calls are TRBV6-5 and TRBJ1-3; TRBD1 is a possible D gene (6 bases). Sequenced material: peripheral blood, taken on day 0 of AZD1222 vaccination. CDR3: CASSYDQGSPGNTIYF. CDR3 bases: TGTGCCAGCAGTTACGATCAGGGGAGTCCTGGAAACACCATATATTTT.